This T cell receptor beta chain came from a study of blood T cell repertoires in COVID-19. Looking at the study overall: Samples taken during acute and convalescent COVID-19 were collected in the United States, Italy and Spain. The cDNA or gDNA used as material had been derived from T cells, B-cell-depleted T cells, or PBMCs.

Under the authors' procedure: Amplified reference gene primers provided the basis for estimating nucleated cell counts. Assay used: immunoSEQ multiplex PCR; TCRdb lists only in-frame clones, some missing. The V and J calls and clone size were taken over from that table, and D and trimming were inferred from the DNA. The sample yields about 190,000 clones, 90% seen once. The sequenced sample consisted of peripheral blood. The receptor's source is a man in his fifties or sixties with acute or convalescent COVID-19.

The CDR3 bases are TGTGCCAGTAGTAGGGGGACTAGCGGGGAGAGCTCCTACAATGAGCAGTTCTTC. This encodes CASSRGTSGESSYNEQFF. The V call is TRBV19, the J call TRBJ2-1, with TRBD2 matching over 13 bases. CDR1 LNHDA and CDR2 SQIVND come from the germline V gene (reference sequence). The CDR3 sequence is 18 residues long. V gave up 4 bases and J gave up 0 bases; unmatched junction bases: 6.